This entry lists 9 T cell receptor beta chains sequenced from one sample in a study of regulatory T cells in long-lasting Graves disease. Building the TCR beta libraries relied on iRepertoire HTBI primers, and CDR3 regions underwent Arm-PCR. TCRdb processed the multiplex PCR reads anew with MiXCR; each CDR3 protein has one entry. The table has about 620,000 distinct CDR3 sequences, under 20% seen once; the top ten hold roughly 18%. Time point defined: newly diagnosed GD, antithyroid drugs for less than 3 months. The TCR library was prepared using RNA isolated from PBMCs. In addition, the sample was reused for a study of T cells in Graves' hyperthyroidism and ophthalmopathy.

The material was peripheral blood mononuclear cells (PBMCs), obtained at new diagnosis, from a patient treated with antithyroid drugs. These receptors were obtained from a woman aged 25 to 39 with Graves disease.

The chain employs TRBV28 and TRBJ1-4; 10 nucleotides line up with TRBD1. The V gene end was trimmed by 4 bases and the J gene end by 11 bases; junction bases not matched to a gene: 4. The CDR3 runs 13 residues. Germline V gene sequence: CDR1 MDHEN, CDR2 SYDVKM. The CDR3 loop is CASSSDRGAKLFF. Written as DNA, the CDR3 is TGTGCCAGCAGTTCGGACAGGGGGGCCAAACTGTTTTTT.

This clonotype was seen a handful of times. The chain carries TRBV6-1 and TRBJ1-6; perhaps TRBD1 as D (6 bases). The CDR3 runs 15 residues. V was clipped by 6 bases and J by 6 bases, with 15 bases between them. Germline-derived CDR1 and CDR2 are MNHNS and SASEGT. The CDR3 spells CASRFTGPGNSPLHF. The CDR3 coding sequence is TGTGCCAGCAGATTCACAGGGCCTGGTAATTCACCCCTCCACTTT.

CDR3 sequence: CASSQALNTDTQYF. DNA for the CDR3: TGCGCCAGCAGCCAAGCATTAAACACAGATACGCAGTATTTT. The V and J genes are TRBV4-1 and TRBJ2-3; D unresolved. The CDR3 runs to 14 residues. Between the trimmed V and J ends, which lost 1 base and 2 bases, there was a span of 7 bases. Germline V CDR1 and CDR2: MGHRA, YSYEKL.

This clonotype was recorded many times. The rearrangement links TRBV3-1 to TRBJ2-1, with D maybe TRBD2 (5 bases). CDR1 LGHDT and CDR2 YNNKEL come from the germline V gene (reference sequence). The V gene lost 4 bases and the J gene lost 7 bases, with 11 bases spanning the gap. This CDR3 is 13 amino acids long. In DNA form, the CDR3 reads TGTGCCAGCAGCCTCAGCGGACCAAATGAGCAGTTCTTC. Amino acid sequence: CASSLSGPNEQFF.

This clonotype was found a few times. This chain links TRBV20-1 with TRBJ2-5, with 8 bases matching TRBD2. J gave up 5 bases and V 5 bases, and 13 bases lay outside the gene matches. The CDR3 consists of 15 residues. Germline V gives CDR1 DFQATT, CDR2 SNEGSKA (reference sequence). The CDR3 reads CSAPHQRESAETQYF. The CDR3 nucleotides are TGCAGTGCTCCTCACCAGCGGGAGAGCGCCGAGACCCAGTACTTC.

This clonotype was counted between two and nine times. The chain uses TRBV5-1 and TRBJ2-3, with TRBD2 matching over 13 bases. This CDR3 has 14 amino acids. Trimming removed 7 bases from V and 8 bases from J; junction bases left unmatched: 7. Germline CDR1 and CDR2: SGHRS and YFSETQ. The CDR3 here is CASGTSGIRGTQYF. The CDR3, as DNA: TGCGCCAGCGGGACTAGCGGGATTCGGGGTACGCAGTATTTT.

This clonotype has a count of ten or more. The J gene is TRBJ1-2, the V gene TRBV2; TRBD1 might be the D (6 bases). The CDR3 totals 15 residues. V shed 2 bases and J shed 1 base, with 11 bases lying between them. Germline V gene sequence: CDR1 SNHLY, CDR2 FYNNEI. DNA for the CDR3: TGTGCCAGCAGTGAACGGGGACACCTTAACTATGGCTACACCTTC. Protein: CASSERGHLNYGYTF.

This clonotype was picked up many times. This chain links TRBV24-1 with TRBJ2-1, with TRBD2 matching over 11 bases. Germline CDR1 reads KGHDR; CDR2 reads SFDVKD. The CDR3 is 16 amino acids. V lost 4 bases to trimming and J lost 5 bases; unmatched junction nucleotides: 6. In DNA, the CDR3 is TGTGCCACCAGTGACTTGACTAGCGGGAATCACAATGAGCAGTTCTTC. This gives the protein CATSDLTSGNHNEQFF.

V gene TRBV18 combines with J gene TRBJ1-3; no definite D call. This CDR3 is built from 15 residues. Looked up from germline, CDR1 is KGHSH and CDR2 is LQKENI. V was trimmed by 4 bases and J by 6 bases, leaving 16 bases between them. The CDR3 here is CASSLAGMFQNTIYF. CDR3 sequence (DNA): TGTGCCAGCTCACTCGCCGGGATGTTCCAAAACACCATATATTTT.